These T cell receptor beta chains were read from a single sample in a study of cytomegalovirus exposure and HLA in healthy donors. Data came from immunoSEQ multiplex PCR; TCRdb stores just in-frame clones and leaves some out. This table has tens of thousands of clones, 76% appearing once. Sequenced input: PBMCs. The receptor source for this set is a woman in her 30s in good health and CMV-seropositive. CDR3s include the opening cysteine and the closing phenylalanine or tryptophan. A D gene is named only where the DNA matches it firmly. Not every row has a clone size; where given, it reads once, few, many or a size class.

v_call	j_call	d_call	clone_size	cdr3_nt	cdr3_aa
TRBV5-1	TRBJ2-7	NA	NA	TGCGCCAGCAGCTTGGGACGGAGAAGCTCCTACGAGCAGTACTTC	CASSLGRRSSYEQYF
TRBV10-3	TRBJ2-3	NA	NA	TGTGCCATCGCCGGGGAGGAAGATACGCAGTATTTT	CAIAGEEDTQYF
TRBV7-7	TRBJ2-7	TRBD1	few	TGTGCTAGCAGCTTAGCTAGGGGGCGCTGGTACGAGCAGTACTTC	CASSLARGRWYEQYF
TRBV15	TRBJ2-5	NA	NA	TGTGCCACCAGCAGAGATAGGGCAGGGGGAGGAGAGACCCAGTACTTC	CATSRDRAGGGETQYF
TRBV15	TRBJ1-3	NA	NA	TGTGCCACCAGTCTGACAAAAACCGGCCCTGGAAACACCATATATTTT	CATSLTKTGPGNTIYF
TRBV7-3	TRBJ2-1	NA	NA	TGTGCCAGCAGCTTAGGCTGGGCATACAATGAGCAGTTCTTC	CASSLGWAYNEQFF
TRBV11-3	TRBJ2-2	TRBD2	once	TGTGCCAGCAGCCAGAGTGGACTAGCGGGGGGCTCGGGGGGGGAGCTGTTTTTT	CASSQSGLAGGSGGELFF
TRBV19	TRBJ2-5	TRBD1	NA	TGTGCCAGTAGTATGGGACAGGGGCCACAAGAGACCCAGTACTTC	CASSMGQGPQETQYF
TRBV7-3	TRBJ2-3	TRBD2	NA	TGTGCCAGCAGCTTAGTTGGCGGGGGGGCGGATACGCAGTATTTT	CASSLVGGGADTQYF
TRBV7-2	TRBJ2-5	TRBD2	NA	TGTGCCAGCAGCTCCGACCGGACTAGCGCCCAAGAGACCCAGTACTTC	CASSSDRTSAQETQYF
TRBV27	TRBJ1-6	NA	NA	TGTGCCAGCAGTTTACAGGTGCCCGTTTCACCCCTCCACTTT	CASSLQVPVSPLHF
TRBV30	TRBJ1-1	NA	NA	TGTGCCTGGAGTGTCTTGGGACTCACGAACACTGAAGCTTTCTTT	CAWSVLGLTNTEAFF
TRBV7-6	TRBJ2-7	TRBD2	NA	TGTGCCAGCAGCCCTTTGACTAGCGGAAACTACGAGCAGTACTTC	CASSPLTSGNYEQYF
TRBV11-1	TRBJ2-1	NA	NA	TGTGCCAGCAGGTCTTCTAGAGGCGGGTCCTACAATGAGCAGTTCTTC	CASRSSRGGSYNEQFF
TRBV11-3	TRBJ2-3	TRBD2	NA	TGTGCCAGCAGCCCCGGGACTAGCGGGGGGGCAGATACGCAGTATTTT	CASSPGTSGGADTQYF
TRBV18	TRBJ2-1	NA	NA	TGTGCCAGCTCACCGGGTGACACCCAGCAGTTCTTC	CASSPGDTQQFF
TRBV6-5	TRBJ1-2	NA	NA	TGTGCCAGCAGTTATTTGGGGGGTTCCGGCTACACCTTC	CASSYLGGSGYTF
TRBV28	TRBJ1-2	NA	NA	TGTGCCAGCACCAGCCAAGGGGCCGAGAACTATGGCTACACCTTC	CASTSQGAENYGYTF
TRBV18	TRBJ2-1	NA	NA	TGTGCCAGCTCACCTCTGCGGGGAGACAATGAGCAGTTCTTC	CASSPLRGDNEQFF
TRBV11-2	TRBJ1-1	TRBD1	NA	TGTGCCAGCAGCTTACAGACAGGGGCGTATACTGAAGCTTTCTTT	CASSLQTGAYTEAFF
TRBV10-3	TRBJ1-3	TRBD1	NA	TGTGCCATCAGCGGGACAGCTGGAAACACCATATATTTT	CAISGTAGNTIYF
TRBV19	TRBJ2-7	NA	NA	TGTGCCAGTAGTCCCAGCGAGTCCTACGAGCAGTACTTC	CASSPSESYEQYF
TRBV7-9	TRBJ2-7	NA	once	TGTGCCAGCAGCTCCTCCCTGGGCACCTCGGGAGAGCAGTACTTC	CASSSSLGTSGEQYF
TRBV6-4	TRBJ1-6	NA	few	TGTGCCAGCAGTGAGGGGCAATTAACTCCCCTCCACTTT	CASSEGQLTPLHF
TRBV9	TRBJ2-2	TRBD1	few	TGTGCCAGCAGCGCCTCCGGGACAGTAGACACCGGGGAGCTGTTTTTT	CASSASGTVDTGELFF
TRBV29-1	TRBJ2-3	TRBD1	NA	TGCAGCGTTGGCGGGACAGGGGGTCGGGATACGCAGTATTTT	CSVGGTGGRDTQYF
TRBV6-4	TRBJ2-2	TRBD2	NA	TGTGCCAGCAGTACAGCCCGGGCTAGCGGGACGGGGGGGGAGCTGTTTTTT	CASSTARASGTGGELFF
TRBV9	TRBJ2-1	NA	NA	TGTGCCAGCAGCGTAGAGGCCAGGGGCAGCTCCTACAATGAGCAGTTCTTC	CASSVEARGSSYNEQFF
TRBV27	TRBJ2-7	TRBD2	NA	TGTGCCAGCAGTTATTTGGGGGGGGAGCAGTACTTC	CASSYLGGEQYF
TRBV4-1	TRBJ2-1	NA	few	TGCGCCAGCAGCCAAGTAAATGAGCAGTTCTTC	CASSQVNEQFF
TRBV11-2	TRBJ2-2	NA	NA	TGTGCCTCGACGATAGGAGCGACCTCGAACACCGGGGAGCTGTTTTTT	CASTIGATSNTGELFF
TRBV7-3	TRBJ2-3	NA	NA	TGTGCCAGCAGCTTCCGGGGGGCCCCCGCAGATACGCAGTATTTT	CASSFRGAPADTQYF
TRBV7-7	TRBJ2-2	NA	NA	TGTGCTAGCAGCTTGGAGTCGGCGGGGGCCCCCGGGGAGCTGTTTTTT	CASSLESAGAPGELFF
TRBV28	TRBJ2-6	NA	NA	TGTGCCAGCAGTTCCCCTCGCGGGGGCGCCAAGTCTGGGGCCAACGTCCTGACTTTC	CASSSPRGGAKSGANVLTF
TRBV27	TRBJ2-7	NA	NA	TGTGCCAGCAGTGAGCGTTTTGGCTATTACGAGCAGTACTTC	CASSERFGYYEQYF
TRBV10-2	TRBJ1-1	NA	NA	TGCGCCAGCAGCTTGCCACGAGGGGGGGCGGGAACTGAAGCTTTCTTT	CASSLPRGGAGTEAFF
TRBV7-9	TRBJ1-5	TRBD1	few	TGTTCCAGCAGCTTAGAGACAGGGTTTCTCGGTGCTGGCAATCAGCCCCAGCATTTT	CSSSLETGFLGAGNQPQHF
TRBV5-4	TRBJ2-7	TRBD2	NA	TGTCCCAGCAGCTTGGCAAGCGGGAGTCACGGCGAGCAGTACTTC	CPSSLASGSHGEQYF
TRBV6-6	TRBJ2-7	NA	NA	TGTGCCAGCAGCTTCCGACAGGAAGGCAATTCCTACGAGCAGTACTTC	CASSFRQEGNSYEQYF
TRBV11-3	TRBJ1-1	NA	NA	TGTGCCAGCAGCCTCGGCGGGAACACTGAAGCTTTCTTT	CASSLGGNTEAFF
TRBV10-3	TRBJ1-2	NA	NA	TGTGCCATCAGTGAGGAGCGCGGCTACACCTTC	CAISEERGYTF
TRBV13	TRBJ2-1	TRBD2	NA	TGTGCCAGCAGCCCGGGACTAGCGGGACGCAATGAGCAGTTCTTC	CASSPGLAGRNEQFF
TRBV19	TRBJ1-1	NA	few	TGTGCCAGTAGGCCGCACGGGGACACTGAAGCTTTCTTT	CASRPHGDTEAFF
TRBV28	TRBJ1-3	NA	few	TGTGCCAGCAGTCCGCGTGGAGGACGTGAACGAAACACCATATATTTT	CASSPRGGRERNTIYF
TRBV28	TRBJ2-5	TRBD2	NA	TGTGCCAGCAGCAAGACTAGCGGGGGGGTAGAGGAGACCCAGTACTTC	CASSKTSGGVEETQYF
TRBV28	TRBJ1-5	NA	NA	TGTGCCAGCAGTTTCTCGACAGGATACTATAGCAATCAGCCCCAGCATTTT	CASSFSTGYYSNQPQHF
TRBV2	TRBJ2-7	NA	NA	TGTGCCAGCAGTGAGTGGCAGGGAAACGAGCAGTACTTC	CASSEWQGNEQYF
TRBV7-9	TRBJ2-1	NA	NA	TGTGCCAGCAGCCCGGAGGAGAGCTCCTACAATGAGCAGTTCTTC	CASSPEESSYNEQFF
TRBV2	TRBJ1-2	TRBD1	NA	TGTGCCAGCAGTCGGACAGGGAAAAGCGGCTACACCTTC	CASSRTGKSGYTF
TRBV2	TRBJ2-3	TRBD2	once	TGTGCCAGCTGGAAGGAAGCGGGGGCAGATACGCAGTATTTT	CASWKEAGADTQYF
TRBV19	TRBJ1-6	NA	NA	TGTGCCAGTAGTATAAGGGGGAACAGGGAGAATTCACCCCTCCACTTT	CASSIRGNRENSPLHF
TRBV27	TRBJ2-1	TRBD2	NA	TGTGCCAGCACCGCTGGACTAGCGGGTAACAATGAGCAGTTCTTC	CASTAGLAGNNEQFF